The 21 T cell receptor beta chains given below trace back to one sample, sequenced in a study of immune evolution from preneoplasia to lung adenocarcinoma. Sequencing used immunoSEQ multiplex PCR; TCRdb keeps in-frame clones, though not all of them. The sample holds about 3,600 clones; about three quarters are singletons and the top ten take 9.5% to 15%. The sequencing sample was made of FFPE lung adenocarcinoma in situ tissue. The receptors originated from a person aged 60-80 years with lung adenocarcinoma.

The V call is TRBV5-6, the J call TRBJ2-7; 7 nucleotides align to TRBD1. The germline CDR1 and CDR2 sequences are SGHDT and YYEEEE. V lost 0 bases, J lost 2 bases, and 2 bases stayed unmatched. CDR3 length equals 14 residues. CDR3 sequence reads: CASSLGDSTYEQYF. The CDR3 DNA reads as TGTGCCAGCAGCTTGGGGGACAGTACCTACGAGCAGTACTTC.

The chain is built from TRBV13 and TRBJ1-5; tentative D call: TRBD1 (5 bases). Trimming stripped 5 bases from V and 4 bases from J, with 24 bases between. Per the germline V gene, CDR1 is PRHDT and CDR2 is FYEKMQ (reference sequence). There are 18 residues in the CDR3. The CDR3 region is CASSRSAGQGPNNQPQHF. CDR3 coding DNA: TGTGCCAGCAGCCGCAGCGCAGGCCAGGGTCCCAATAATCAGCCCCAGCATTTT.

V gene TRBV6-6 combines with J gene TRBJ2-7; D call uncertain. Trimming took off 2 bases at V and 4 bases at J, with 12 bases between the two ends. The germline CDR1 and CDR2 sequences are MNHNY and SVGAGI (reference sequence). The CDR3 has 14 residues. The CDR3 sequence: CASSYEIPGYEQYF. CDR3 bases: TGTGCCAGCAGTTACGAGATCCCCGGGTACGAGCAGTACTTC.

The chain carries TRBV5-6 and TRBJ1-6, with 7 nucleotides matching TRBD1. The CDR3 covers 16 residues. Germline V gene data show CDR1 as SGHDT and CDR2 as YYEEEE. Losses at the gene ends were 3 bases for V and 7 bases for J; bases not matched to a gene: 10. The CDR3 coding sequence is TGTGCCAGCAGCTGGGGGGTCGGGACAGCAAATTCACCCCTCCACTTT. Protein product: CASSWGVGTANSPLHF.

The chain carries TRBV19 and TRBJ1-1; tentatively, D is TRBD1 (6 bases). Trimming removed 1 base from V and 6 bases from J, with 15 bases in between. Germline V CDR1 and CDR2: LNHDA, SQIVND (reference sequence). CDR3 length: 15 amino acids. In DNA, the CDR3 is TGTGCCAGTAGTATAGGAGGAACAGGGTACCCTGAAGCTTTCTTT. Translating gives CASSIGGTGYPEAFF.

The sample holds a few counts of this clone. This sequence joins TRBV11-2 and TRBJ2-7, with D unresolved. Germline V gene lookup returns CDR1 SGHAT and CDR2 FQNNGV. The V end lost 2 bases, the J end lost 4 bases, and 9 bases lay between the germline ends. The CDR3 is 13 amino acids. The DNA of the CDR3 is TGTGCCAGCAGCTTAACCTTAGGGTACGAGCAGTACTTC. Translation gives CASSLTLGYEQYF.

This clone was seen just once. The rearrangement links TRBV4-3 to TRBJ2-3; a possible D gene is TRBD2 (6 bases). Trimming shortened V by 4 bases and J by 1 base, and 12 bases separated the two germline ends. The CDR3 extends over 15 amino acids. Germline CDR1 and CDR2: LGHNA and YSLEER. CDR3 in amino acids: CASSRRGLGTDTQYF. DNA of the CDR3: TGCGCCAGCAGCCGTCGGGGGTTGGGCACAGATACGCAGTATTTT.

As DNA, the CDR3 is TGTGCCAGCAGCTATCGACAGGGAGGTGCCACCGGGGAGCTGTTTTTT. This codes for CASSYRQGGATGELFF. V usage is TRBV7-2 and J usage is TRBJ2-2, with D perhaps matching TRBD1 (7 bases). This CDR3 is built from 16 residues. Looked up from germline, CDR1 is SGHTA and CDR2 is FQGNSA. Trimming removed 4 bases from V and 4 bases from J, with 16 bases in between.

This CDR3 is CASSPGVGGQSPLHF. CDR3 sequence (DNA): TGTGCCAGCAGCCCCGGGGTGGGGGGACAGTCACCCCTCCACTTT. The chain employs TRBV7-3 and TRBJ1-6; 7 nucleotides line up with TRBD1. This CDR3 spans 15 amino acids. Germline values: CDR1 SGHTA, CDR2 FQGTGA. Trimming removed 5 bases from V and 10 bases from J; junction bases left unmatched: 11.

The chain couples TRBV7-9 to TRBJ2-1; perhaps TRBD1 as D (6 bases). The CDR3 extends over 14 amino acids. Trimming removed 0 bases at V and 9 bases at J, with 12 bases between. CDR1 and CDR2 from the germline V gene are SEHNR and FQNEAQ (reference sequence). CDR3 region: CASSLAGAGSEQFF. CDR3 DNA sequence: TGTGCCAGCAGCTTAGCGGGGGCCGGTAGTGAGCAGTTCTTC.

The CDR3 sequence: CASTKMDRPEAFF. DNA for the CDR3: TGTGCCAGCACTAAAATGGACAGGCCTGAAGCTTTCTTT. The genes are TRBV6-6 and TRBJ1-1; 7 positions agree with TRBD1. The V segment lost 7 bases and the J segment 6 bases; nucleotides outside the gene matches: 8. There are 13 residues in the CDR3. Germline V gene sequence: CDR1 MNHNY, CDR2 SVGAGI (reference sequence).

V usage is TRBV6-1 and J usage is TRBJ1-5, with D possibly TRBD1 on 5 matching bases. The CDR3 runs to 16 residues. Germline CDR1 is MNHNS and CDR2 is SASEGT. The V gene lost 2 bases and the J gene lost 0 bases, with 11 bases spanning the gap. Here the CDR3 DNA reads TGTGCCAGCAGTGAAACGAGGGGTCTTAGCAATCAGCCCCAGCATTTT. This sequence encodes CASSETRGLSNQPQHF.

For this clone: The conserved phenylalanine or tryptophan is not found at the CDR3 terminus, so this likely reflects a read error. Because the CDR3's place on the DNA is in doubt, the DNA is left out and the CDR3 is given as listed by TCRdb. CDR3 sequence: CASTPGVN. V and J are TRBV5-4 and TRBJ2-3. Per germline, CDR1 SGHNT and CDR2 YYREEE (reference sequence). The CDR3 is 8 residues long, counting both termini.

This clone was found a few times. The CDR3 spells CASRLDNLQPQHF. CDR3 coding DNA: TGTGCCAGCAGGTTGGACAATTTGCAGCCCCAGCATTTT. The chain has TRBV2 and TRBJ1-5; D is perhaps TRBD1 (5 bases). The CDR3 runs 13 residues. V was shortened by 6 bases and J by 7 bases, with 13 bases between the two germline ends. The germline V gene encodes CDR1 SNHLY and CDR2 FYNNEI.

This chain connects TRBV4-1 to TRBJ2-6; D not certain. V was pared by 4 bases and J by 3 bases, with 19 bases between. The length of the CDR3 is 18 residues. CDR1 is MGHRA, CDR2 YSYEKL, per germline. CDR3 amino acids: CASSPGPTYKGGANVLTF. The CDR3 DNA sequence: TGCGCCAGCAGCCCCGGCCCTACCTACAAGGGTGGGGCCAACGTCCTGACTTTC.

This chain links TRBV4-3 with TRBJ2-2, with 11 positions matching TRBD1. This CDR3 is 16 amino acids long. Germline CDR1 reads LGHNA; CDR2 reads YSLEER. V shed 1 base and J 6 bases; nucleotides not matched to a gene: 4. The CDR3 is CASSQAGQGVPGELFF. CDR3 DNA sequence: TGCGCCAGCAGCCAAGCGGGACAGGGGGTTCCCGGGGAGCTGTTTTTT.

This clone appeared once. CDR3 sequence reads: CASSLGGGFSYNEQFF. The CDR3 region has the DNA TGTGCCAGCAGTTTAGGTGGGGGCTTCTCCTACAATGAGCAGTTCTTC. The gene calls are TRBV27 and TRBJ2-1; perhaps TRBD1 as D (6 bases). The CDR3 extends over 16 amino acids. Germline V gives CDR1 MNHEY, CDR2 SMNVEV (reference sequence). Trimming cost V 2 bases and J 0 bases, with 11 bases left between them.

The J gene is TRBJ1-2, the V gene TRBV6-1; TRBD1 might be the D (5 bases). The CDR3 sequence is 15 residues long. Germline loops: CDR1 MNHNS, CDR2 SASEGT. V shed 2 bases and J shed 4 bases, with 14 bases lying between them. The CDR3 here is CASSEYGGLAYGYTF. DNA for the CDR3: TGTGCCAGCAGTGAATACGGGGGATTAGCCTATGGCTACACCTTC.

The chain links TRBV25-1 to TRBJ2-1, with D perhaps TRBD1 (6 bases). The CDR3 length is 15 residues. CDR1 is MGHDK and CDR2 is SYGVNS in the germline V gene. V lost 5 bases and J lost 4, with 15 bases in between. In DNA form, the CDR3 reads TGTGCCAGCAGTCCACGACAGGCCCTATACAATGAGCAGTTCTTC. Translating it yields CASSPRQALYNEQFF.

V is TRBV11-2 and J is TRBJ2-2, with D tentatively TRBD1 or TRBD2 (6 bases each). V was pared by 1 base and J by 6 bases, with 15 bases between. The length of the CDR3 is 16 residues. The germline V gene encodes CDR1 SGHAT and CDR2 FQNNGV. CDR3 bases: TGTGCCAGCAGCTTAGTCGGGGGCAGATCTCCCGGGGAGCTGTTTTTT. Translated: CASSLVGGRSPGELFF. Supplemented by reference TRBV11-2 and TRBJ2-2, the full variable domain reads EAGVAQSPRYKIIEKRQSVAFWCNPISGHATLYWYQQILGQGPKLLIQFQNNGVVDDSQLPKDRFSAERLKGVDSTLKIQPAKLEDSAVYLCASSLVGGRSPGELFFGEGSRLTVL.

This clone showed up just a few times. The rearrangement joins TRBV27 to TRBJ2-7, with 8 bases matching TRBD1. CDR3 length equals 16 residues. J was trimmed by 0 bases and V by 5 bases; bases with no gene match: 9. Germline CDR1 reads MNHEY; CDR2 reads SMNVEV (reference sequence). CDR3 DNA: TGTGCCAGCAGTCCAGGGACAGGTGGGGACTCCTACGAGCAGTACTTC. Its protein product is CASSPGTGGDSYEQYF.